The rows below give T cell receptor beta chains drawn from one sample of a study of blood T cells in healthy people across ages. Each CDR3 protein is one row after TCRdb ran MiXCR on the 5' RACE reads. Of around 820,000 distinct CDR3 sequences listed, just under 25% are singletons. These records were also assigned to another study, of T cells of mothers and their children.

Material: blood. These receptors all come from a boy aged 5-17 years in good health. Each CDR3 is given with its conserved first and last residue.

J	V	CDR3
TRBJ2-2	TRBV2	CASREQGSRTGELFF
TRBJ2-5	TRBV3-1	CAGSQGYDRGPQETQYF
TRBJ2-2	TRBV5-1	CASSLVGANTGELFF
TRBJ2-2	TRBV13	CASSSRPGTFNTGELFF
TRBJ2-5	TRBV11-2	CASSPQGPQETQYF
TRBJ2-3	TRBV29-1	CSVEGKTSTDTQYF
TRBJ1-2	TRBV11-2	CASSFEHEGDYGYTF
TRBJ2-1	TRBV14	CASSQEELSSYNEQFF
TRBJ2-5	TRBV4-1	CTSSQDRRARETQYF
TRBJ2-7	TRBV28	CASSFPSSSYEQYF
TRBJ1-4	TRBV29-1	CSVGARRGEKLFF
TRBJ2-5	TRBV7-2	CASSSGQGSETQYF
TRBJ1-6	TRBV7-2	CASSYSGTLDNSPLHF
TRBJ2-3	TRBV12-3/TRBV12-4	CASSFPGTQYF
TRBJ2-6	TRBV10-3	CAISESIGQGLRTGANVLTF
TRBJ2-3	TRBV29-1	CSVPFEARADTQYF
TRBJ1-2	TRBV20-1	CSANKDQGAFYGYTF
TRBJ1-1	TRBV4-1	CASSQDPGMNTEAFF
TRBJ2-3	TRBV27	CASSPGGQYTDTQYF
TRBJ2-6	TRBV11-2	CASSPGEGRSHTGANVLTF
TRBJ1-2	TRBV25-1	CASSPGTGTANYGCTF
TRBJ2-1	TRBV10-3	CAISGTQGGSYEQFF
TRBJ2-7	TRBV28	CASAGTVHYEQYF
TRBJ2-7	TRBV28	CASSLRSSGRWVFEQYF
TRBJ2-7	TRBV7-6	CASSLAPGGTYEQYF